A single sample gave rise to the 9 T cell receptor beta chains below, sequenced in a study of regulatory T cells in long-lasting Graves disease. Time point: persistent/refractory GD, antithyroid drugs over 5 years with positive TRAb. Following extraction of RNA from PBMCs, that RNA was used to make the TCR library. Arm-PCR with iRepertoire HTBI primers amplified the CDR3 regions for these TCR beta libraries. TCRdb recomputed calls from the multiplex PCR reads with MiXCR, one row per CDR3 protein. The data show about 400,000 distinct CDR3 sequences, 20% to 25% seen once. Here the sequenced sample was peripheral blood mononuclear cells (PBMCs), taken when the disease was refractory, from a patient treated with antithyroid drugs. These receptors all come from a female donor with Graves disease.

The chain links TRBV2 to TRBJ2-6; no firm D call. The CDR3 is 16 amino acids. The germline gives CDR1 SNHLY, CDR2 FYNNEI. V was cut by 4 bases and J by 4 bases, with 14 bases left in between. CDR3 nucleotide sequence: TGTGCCAGCAGTGGCGAGGTGGGTCCCGGGGCCAACGTCCTGACTTTC. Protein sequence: CASSGEVGPGANVLTF.

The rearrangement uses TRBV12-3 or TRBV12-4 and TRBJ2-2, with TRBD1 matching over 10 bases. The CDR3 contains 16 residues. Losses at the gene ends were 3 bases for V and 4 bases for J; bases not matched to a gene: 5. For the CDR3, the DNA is TGTGCCAGCAGTTTTGGGACAGGGGTAACCACCGGGGAGCTGTTTTTT. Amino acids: CASSFGTGVTTGELFF.

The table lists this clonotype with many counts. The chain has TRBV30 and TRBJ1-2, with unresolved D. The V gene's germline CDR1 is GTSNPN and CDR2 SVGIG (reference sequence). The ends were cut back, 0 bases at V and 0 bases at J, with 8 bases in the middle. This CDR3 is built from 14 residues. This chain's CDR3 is CAWSVAGPNYGYTF. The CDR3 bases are TGTGCCTGGAGTGTCGCAGGCCCTAACTATGGCTACACCTTC.

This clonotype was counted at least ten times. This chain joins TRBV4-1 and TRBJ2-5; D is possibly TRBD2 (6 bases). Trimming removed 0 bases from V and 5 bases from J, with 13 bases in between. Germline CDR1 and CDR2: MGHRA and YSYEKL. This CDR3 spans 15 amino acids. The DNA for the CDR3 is TGCGCCAGCAGCCAAGATGAGACTAGTAAGGAGACCCAGTACTTC. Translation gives CASSQDETSKETQYF.

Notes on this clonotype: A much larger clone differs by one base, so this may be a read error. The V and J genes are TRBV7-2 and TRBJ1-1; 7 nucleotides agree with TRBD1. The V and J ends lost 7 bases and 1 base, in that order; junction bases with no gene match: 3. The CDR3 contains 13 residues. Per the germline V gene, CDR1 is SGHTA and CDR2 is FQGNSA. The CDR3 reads CASNRGPNTEAFF. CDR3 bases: TGTGCCAGCAACAGGGGACCGAACACTGAAGCTTTCTTT.

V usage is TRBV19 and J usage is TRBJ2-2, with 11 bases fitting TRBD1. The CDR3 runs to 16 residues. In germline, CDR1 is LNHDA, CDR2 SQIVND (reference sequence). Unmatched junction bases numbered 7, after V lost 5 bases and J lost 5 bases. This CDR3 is CASSSTDRGHTGELFF. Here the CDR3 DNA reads TGTGCCAGTAGTTCGACGGACAGGGGGCATACCGGGGAGCTGTTTTTT.

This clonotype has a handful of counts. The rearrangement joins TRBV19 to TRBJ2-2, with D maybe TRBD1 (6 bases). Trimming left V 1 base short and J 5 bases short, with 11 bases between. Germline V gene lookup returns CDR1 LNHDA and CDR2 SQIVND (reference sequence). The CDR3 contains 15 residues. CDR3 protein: CASSIVGAATGELFF. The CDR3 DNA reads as TGTGCCAGTAGTATAGTGGGGGCGGCTACCGGGGAGCTGTTTTTT.

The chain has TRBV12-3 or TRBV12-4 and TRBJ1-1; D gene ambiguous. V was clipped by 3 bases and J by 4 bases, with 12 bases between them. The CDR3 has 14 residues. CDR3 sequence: CASSFRGVFTEAFF. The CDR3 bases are TGTGCCAGCAGTTTTCGGGGAGTGTTCACTGAAGCTTTCTTT.

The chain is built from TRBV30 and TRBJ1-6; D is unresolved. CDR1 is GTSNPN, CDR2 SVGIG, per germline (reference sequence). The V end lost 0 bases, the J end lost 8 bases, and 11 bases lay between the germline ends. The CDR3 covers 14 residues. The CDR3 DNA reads TGTGCCTGGAGTGTACGCCCTTTGGATTCACCCCTCCACTTT. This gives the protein CAWSVRPLDSPLHF.